This TCR beta chain was identified during a study of T cell repertoires in cytomegalovirus infection (dated by TCRdb to between 2019 and 2020). Describing the broader study: Donor HLA type was relevant to the analysis, because carriage of CMV infection together with the matching HLA type was indicated by public TCR beta signatures. Points the paper makes about the study in general: In the ex vivo response, HLA-C-restricted CMV-specific TCR beta clonotypes were dominant, and in two of eight donors the single most frequent clonotype came from this HLA-C-restricted group. In both this cohort and an independent roughly 330-donor cohort, the cumulative frequency of public TCR beta family members distinguished carriers of CMV infection plus the relevant HLA type.

The CDR3 contains 16 residues, cysteine and phenylalanine counted. The sequence is cut down to CDR3 DNA, 48 bases in frame from base 1. The V end gives up 3 bases and the J end 2 bases, leaving 13 bases in the junction not matched to a gene. In the germline V gene (reference sequence), CDR1 corresponds to DFQATT and CDR2 to SNEGSKA. Sequencing relied on an Illumina HiSeq 1500. TCRdb redid the processing of the public reads, applying fastp at Q25 and MiXCR, and retained in-frame beta chains. Every distinct CDR3 protein forms one entry, paired with its most common genes and DNA. The sample profile shows 150,000 to 200,000 distinct CDR3 sequences; approximately 9.6% of them were found once. Of the sample, around 4.4% is held by the ten largest clones. Points on this clonotype: No antigen is known for it. No much larger clone exists at a distance of one base, and base qualities are not known.

This clonotype originated in a human donor in good health (CMV status not recorded). Some clones in this sample may be carry-over from other donors' samples. The sequencing input was PBMCs. The V gene is TRBV20-1 and the J gene is TRBJ2-7; 7 junctional bases match TRBD2. The DNA sequence follows: TGCAGTGCTAGTTCCTCGGAACTAGCGACCACCTACGAGCAGTACTTC. Translated, it reads CSASSSELATTYEQYF.